The 21 T cell receptor beta chains in this list originate from one sample, sequenced in a study of early T cells in non-severe SARS-CoV-2 infection listed by TCRdb under 2021. Libraries were built with 5' RACE. TCRdb names NextSeq 500 as the instrument used. The public reads were reprocessed in TCRdb via fastp at Q25 and MiXCR, keeping in-frame beta chains. Every entry covers one CDR3 protein and lists the most common genes and DNA from its rows. The sample includes under 70,000 distinct CDR3 sequences, with around a tenth observed a single time. Clones ranked in the top ten supply 3.5% to 4.5% of the sample. Sequencing was done on a sample of whole blood. These receptors were collected from an adult who was a healthcare worker with PCR-confirmed SARS-CoV-2 infection or an uninfected control (not recorded which).

At least ten counts were recorded for this clonotype. The chain is built from TRBV5-5 and TRBJ2-3; 7 positions match TRBD1. Trimming cost V 0 bases and J 5 bases; bases outside gene matches: 6. The CDR3 has 15 amino acids. The germline V gene encodes CDR1 SGHKS and CDR2 YYEKEE (reference sequence). CDR3 DNA sequence: TGTGCCAGCAGCTTGGCGGACAGGAGCCTAGATACGCAGTATTTT. Translated: CASSLADRSLDTQYF.

The CDR3 coding sequence is TGTGCCAGCAGTTATATTCAGGGCGGCACTGAAGCTTTCTTT. Residues: CASSYIQGGTEAFF. This chain connects TRBV6-2 or TRBV6-3 to TRBJ1-1; maybe TRBD1 (5 bases). The CDR3 extends over 14 amino acids. The ends were cut back, 3 bases at V and 4 bases at J, with 12 bases in the middle. Germline lookup yields CDR1 MNHEY and CDR2 SVGEGT.

In its sample, this clonotype was seen many times. The chain has TRBV3-1 and TRBJ1-5; D uncertain. The germline gives CDR1 LGHDT, CDR2 YNNKEL (reference sequence). The CDR3 consists of 13 residues. The V end was cut by 3 bases, the J end by 1 base, with 4 bases between. The DNA of the CDR3 is TGTGCCAGCAGCCATGGGAGCAATCAGCCCCAGCATTTT. Protein: CASSHGSNQPQHF. The full variable domain, completed using reference TRBV3-1 and TRBJ1-5, is DTAVSQTPKYLVTQMGNDKSIKCEQNLGHDTMYWYKQDSKKFLKIMFSYNNKELIINETVPNRFSPKSPDKAHLNLHINSLELGDSAVYFCASSHGSNQPQHFGDGTRLSIL.

The CDR3 loop reads CSTGYSTDTQYF. The CDR3 nucleotides read TGTTCCACGGGGTACAGCACAGATACGCAGTATTTT. This sequence joins TRBV10-3 and TRBJ2-3, with D possibly matching TRBD2 (5 bases). The germline V gene has CDR1 ENHRY and CDR2 SYGVKD. This CDR3 is 12 amino acids long.

This clonotype was counted only a few times. V usage is TRBV6-6 and J usage is TRBJ1-6; 8 bases are a match to TRBD1. This CDR3 has 14 amino acids. CDR1 is MNHNY and CDR2 is SVGAGI in the germline V gene (reference sequence). The junction had 5 bases not matched to a gene; V was cut back by 5 bases and J by 8 bases. The CDR3 bases are TGTGCCAGCAGTCGCAGGGGGCGCGATTCACCCCTCCACTTT. Translation gives CASSRRGRDSPLHF.

This clonotype was seen at least ten times. This chain uses TRBV20-1 with TRBJ2-7, with 7 positions matching TRBD2. Germline V lookup: CDR1 DFQATT, CDR2 SNEGSKA (reference sequence). V lost 5 bases to trimming and J lost 4 bases; unmatched junction nucleotides: 11. This CDR3 is built from 14 residues. The chain's CDR3 is CSAVRDYSSYEQYF. CDR3 bases: TGCAGTGCTGTCCGGGACTACTCATCTTACGAGCAGTACTTC.

This clonotype was counted ten times or more. V gene TRBV7-9 combines with J gene TRBJ2-7; 7 bases are a match to TRBD2. The CDR3 length is 15 residues. The V segment lost 5 bases and the J segment 5 bases; nucleotides outside the gene matches: 12. Germline CDR1 reads SEHNR; CDR2 reads FQNEAQ (reference sequence). Here the CDR3 DNA reads TGTGCCAGCAGCCCCGGGACGGGAGGTGGGAACGAGCAGTACTTC. Translated, it gives CASSPGTGGGNEQYF.

This clonotype has ten or more counts. The chain combines TRBV2 with TRBJ1-1; 8 nucleotides align to TRBD1. Germline lookup yields CDR1 SNHLY and CDR2 FYNNEI. The V and J ends lost 6 bases and 4 bases, in that order; junction bases with no gene match: 4. The CDR3 loop spans 13 amino acids. The CDR3 protein is CASRGQEGTEAFF. DNA of the CDR3: TGTGCCAGCAGGGGACAGGAGGGCACTGAAGCTTTCTTT.

This clonotype was seen a few times. V and J are TRBV6-1 and TRBJ1-2; 7 bases map to TRBD1. J gave up 4 bases and V 8 bases, and 4 bases lay outside the gene matches. The CDR3 runs to 12 residues. Germline CDR1 reads MNHNS; CDR2 reads SASEGT. This CDR3 reads CASRTGSYGYTF. CDR3 nucleotide sequence: TGTGCCAGCCGGACAGGCTCCTATGGCTACACCTTC.

In this sample, this clonotype turned up many times. This chain uses TRBV14 with TRBJ2-1; possible D gene TRBD2, 6 bases. The germline gives CDR1 SGHDN, CDR2 FVKESK. V was trimmed by 4 bases and J by 8 bases, leaving 21 bases between them. This CDR3 comprises 16 residues. This CDR3 is CASSPFIGSWVDEQFF. The CDR3 coding sequence is TGTGCCAGCAGCCCATTCATCGGGAGTTGGGTGGATGAGCAGTTCTTC.

This clonotype has ten or more counts. CDR3 in DNA: TGTGCCAGTAGTCCACCGCCTCTGCTCCTCATCCGGACAGCCAACTATGGCTACACCTTC. It translates to CASSPPPLLLIRTANYGYTF. The gene calls are TRBV19 and TRBJ1-2, with a possible D match to TRBD1 (6 bases). The V gene's germline CDR1 is LNHDA and CDR2 SQIVND (reference sequence). V was cut by 5 bases and J by 2 bases, with 30 bases left in between. The CDR3 runs 20 residues.

This clonotype showed up many times. The J gene is TRBJ2-3, the V gene TRBV7-2; 7 bases match TRBD2. Unmatched junction bases numbered 11, after V lost 5 bases and J lost 6 bases. Germline CDR1 SGHTA, CDR2 FQGNSA. The CDR3 loop spans 15 amino acids. The CDR3 DNA reads TGTGCCAGCAGCCCCCGGAGCGGGAACGCGGATACGCAGTATTTT. This codes for CASSPRSGNADTQYF.

There are many counts of this clonotype. This sequence joins TRBV4-1 and TRBJ2-3; D remains unclear. Germline-derived CDR1 and CDR2 are MGHRA and YSYEKL. Trimming cost V 0 bases and J 0 bases, with 7 bases left between them. CDR3 length equals 15 residues. CDR3 region: CASSQDWGSTDTQYF. Written as DNA, the CDR3 is TGCGCCAGCAGCCAAGATTGGGGTAGCACAGATACGCAGTATTTT.

The chain employs TRBV12-3 or TRBV12-4 and TRBJ1-2; D perhaps matches TRBD1 (5 bases). CDR3 length: 13 amino acids. The ends were cut back, 4 bases at V and 2 bases at J, with 8 bases in the middle. Here the CDR3 reads CASSSWDNYGYTF. In DNA, the CDR3 is TGTGCCAGCAGTTCCTGGGACAACTATGGCTACACCTTC.

The rearrangement joins TRBV12-3 or TRBV12-4 to TRBJ2-6, with D tentatively TRBD1 or TRBD2 (6 bases each). Trimming took 3 bases from V and 2 from J, leaving 8 bases between them. This CDR3 contains 15 residues. DNA of the CDR3: TGTGCCAGCAGTTTCGGGGGCGCTGGGGCCAACGTCCTGACTTTC. This codes for CASSFGGAGANVLTF.

The chain has TRBV18 and TRBJ1-2; D is possibly TRBD1 (5 bases). This CDR3 spans 14 amino acids. V lost 3 bases and J 8 bases, leaving 16 bases between the germline ends. Germline loops: CDR1 KGHSH, CDR2 LQKENI. Written as DNA, the CDR3 is TGTGCCAGCTCACCTAGACGGTTTCAGGGCGGCTACACCTTC. Translated, it gives CASSPRRFQGGYTF.

This chain links TRBV20-1 with TRBJ2-7; D possibly uses TRBD1 or TRBD2 (5 bases each). The CDR3 is made up of 13 amino acids. V dropped 5 bases and J dropped 1 base, with 12 bases sitting between them. From germline, CDR1 is DFQATT and CDR2 SNEGSKA (reference sequence). For the CDR3, the DNA is TGCAGTGCTGGGGGACGGCTATCCTACGAGCAGTACTTC. Translating gives CSAGGRLSYEQYF.

This clonotype was counted at least ten times. This sequence joins TRBV29-1 and TRBJ1-1, with D perhaps TRBD1 (6 bases). This CDR3 has 12 amino acids. Trimming took 4 bases from V and 7 from J, leaving 13 bases between them. From germline, CDR1 is SQVTM and CDR2 ANQGSEA. In DNA, the CDR3 is TGCAGCGTTGTTGGGGGGCGGCATGAAGCTTTCTTT. Protein product: CSVVGGRHEAFF.

This clonotype was found many times. The chain carries TRBV24-1 and TRBJ2-2; D is unresolved. This CDR3 region has 15 residues. CDR1 and CDR2 from the germline V gene are KGHDR and SFDVKD. V dropped 1 base and J dropped 7 bases, with 12 bases sitting between them. This chain's CDR3 is CATSDLRSTLGELFF. The CDR3 DNA reads TGTGCCACCAGTGATTTACGTAGTACCCTCGGGGAGCTGTTTTTT.

There are many counts of this clonotype. The V gene is TRBV5-1, the J gene TRBJ2-2, with D unclear. Trimming pared 1 base from V and 0 bases from J, leaving 4 bases between. Per the germline V gene, CDR1 is SGHRS and CDR2 is YFSETQ. The CDR3 covers 14 residues. In nucleotides, the CDR3 is TGCGCCAGCAGCTTGTCCCCGAACACCGGGGAGCTGTTTTTT. Amino acid sequence: CASSLSPNTGELFF.

This sequence joins TRBV11-2 and TRBJ2-5; a weak D match, TRBD2 (5 bases). This CDR3 is 13 amino acids long. Trimming stripped 8 bases from V and 6 bases from J, with 16 bases between. Looked up from germline, CDR1 is SGHAT and CDR2 is FQNNGV. In nucleotides, the CDR3 is TGTGCCAGCTGGCGGGTGGGCATGAAGACCCAGTACTTC. Protein product: CASWRVGMKTQYF.